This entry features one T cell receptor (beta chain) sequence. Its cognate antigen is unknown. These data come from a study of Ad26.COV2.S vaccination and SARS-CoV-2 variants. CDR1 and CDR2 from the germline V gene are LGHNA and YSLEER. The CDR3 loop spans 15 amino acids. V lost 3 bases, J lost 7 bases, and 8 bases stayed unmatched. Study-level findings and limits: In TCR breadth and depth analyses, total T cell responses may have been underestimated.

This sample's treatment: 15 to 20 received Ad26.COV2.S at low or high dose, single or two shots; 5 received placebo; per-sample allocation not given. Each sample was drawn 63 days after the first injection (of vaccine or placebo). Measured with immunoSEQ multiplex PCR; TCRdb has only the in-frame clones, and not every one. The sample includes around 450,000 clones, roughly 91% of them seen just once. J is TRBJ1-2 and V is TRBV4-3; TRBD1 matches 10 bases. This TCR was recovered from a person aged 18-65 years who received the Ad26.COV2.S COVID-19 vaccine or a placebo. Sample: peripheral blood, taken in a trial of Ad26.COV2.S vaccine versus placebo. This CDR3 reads CASSQTGGARAGYTF. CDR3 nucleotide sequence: TGCGCCAGCAGCCAGACAGGGGGCGCGAGAGCTGGCTACACCTTC.